The TCR beta chain described here comes from a study of CD8 T cells in ankylosing spondylitis. Overall study results and limits: Characteristic of ankylosing spondylitis blood, it appeared, was a TCR beta motif comprising about 8 highly homologous variants. Clones linked to disease, bearing a CD8+ phenotype, were relatively rare in peripheral blood.

This clonotype was detected a few times. The antigen is undetermined. Germline CDR1 MNHNS, CDR2 SASEGT. V lost 6 bases and J lost 3; bases outside the gene matches: 11. The CDR3 loop spans 16 amino acids. TCRdb itself ran the 5' RACE reads through MiXCR, one entry per CDR3 protein. The data hold some 840,000 distinct CDR3 sequences, with around 11% observed a single time. The rearrangement links TRBV6-1 to TRBJ1-2, with 9 bases matching TRBD1. Sequenced input: blood, either unsorted or a sorted T cell fraction (not recorded which). The TCR sequence derives from a male donor with ankylosing spondylitis. The CDR3 reads CASSPTGQGLYYGYTF. Written as DNA, the CDR3 is TGTGCCAGCAGCCCCACGGGACAGGGTCTTTACTATGGCTACACCTTC.